This TCR beta chain is from a study of human T cells and chemical hapten exposure. The CDR3 is made up of 13 amino acids. V lost 8 bases and J lost 0; bases outside the gene matches: 3. Germline-derived CDR1 and CDR2 are ENHRY and SYGVKD. A single record per CDR3 protein comes from TCRdb applying MiXCR to the RACE reads. The data show about 42,000 distinct CDR3 sequences, 9.6% seen once. The time point here: patch test 2, 6 weeks after DPC sensitization. Treatment: therapeutic diphenylcyclopropenone sensitization with weekly scalp DPC. It was from unfractionated whole blood that total RNA was extracted.

This chain joins TRBV10-3 and TRBJ2-7; 8 bases are a match to TRBD1. The sequence was obtained from a young woman with alopecia areata. Some clones in this sample may be carry-over from other donors' samples. The source material was whole blood, sampled in connection with sensitization to the hapten diphenylcyclopropenone (DPC). CDR3 sequence reads: CAIGGQGSYEQYF. The CDR3 DNA reads as TGTGCCATCGGTGGACAGGGCTCCTACGAGCAGTACTTC.